This record looks at one TCR beta chain sequence and its context. Its antigen is not known. There are 18 residues in the CDR3. The trim removed 4 bases at V and 3 bases at J, leaving 10 bases unmatched. CDR1 is KGHSH, CDR2 LQKENI, per germline. This sample stems from a study of shared clonotypes between healthy human individuals. Background on the study: Each donor had three CD4 naive, three CD4 memory, two CD8 naive and one CD8 memory plate.

Assay: immunoSEQ multiplex PCR; the TCRdb copy retains only in-frame clones and omits some. The sample includes millions of clones, over 85% of them seen just once. All participating donors were Caucasian adults from Nashville, Tennessee. General study results and limits: What naive subsets generally showed was a larger estimated richness than memory subsets showed.

The receptor was isolated from a man aged 18 to 35 in good health. Some clones in this sample may be carry-over from other donors' samples. This chain joins TRBV18 and TRBJ2-7; 15 nucleotides line up with TRBD2. Source material: naive CD4+ T cells from PBMCs. Subset of the sample: CD45RA+ positively selected. CDR3 in amino acids: CASSRGYMGLAGGYEQYF. As DNA, the CDR3 is TGTGCCAGCTCACGGGGGTATATGGGACTAGCGGGAGGCTACGAGCAGTACTTC.